This paragraph reports one T cell receptor (beta chain). Some clones are missing from TCRdb's copy, which holds only in-frame ones; the method was immunoSEQ multiplex PCR. The sample holds tens of thousands of clones; roughly 87% are singletons and the top ten take more than 8%. CDR3 size: 13 residues. V dropped 1 base and J dropped 6 bases, with 10 bases sitting between them. Germline values: CDR1 MGHRA, CDR2 YSYEKL. The sample comes from a study of PD-L1 blockade in urothelial cancer. Sequencing was performed on PBMCs, taken around atezolizumab (anti-PD-L1) treatment. This receptor was obtained from a man between 65 and 85 years old with urothelial cancer. The chain employs TRBV4-1 and TRBJ2-7, with D unclear. Here the CDR3 reads CASSQVSTSEQYF. In DNA, the CDR3 is TGCGCCAGCAGCCAAGTGTCTACTTCCGAGCAGTACTTC.